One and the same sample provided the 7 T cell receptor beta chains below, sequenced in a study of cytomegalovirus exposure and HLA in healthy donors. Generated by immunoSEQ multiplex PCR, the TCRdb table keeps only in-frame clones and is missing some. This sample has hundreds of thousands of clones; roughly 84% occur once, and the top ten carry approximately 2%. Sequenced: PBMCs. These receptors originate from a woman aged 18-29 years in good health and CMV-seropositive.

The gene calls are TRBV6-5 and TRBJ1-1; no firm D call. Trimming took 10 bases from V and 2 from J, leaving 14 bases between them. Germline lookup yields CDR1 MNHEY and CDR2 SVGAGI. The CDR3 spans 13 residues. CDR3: CATTLGANTEAFF. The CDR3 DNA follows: TGTGCCACCACACTGGGAGCAAACACTGAAGCTTTCTTT.

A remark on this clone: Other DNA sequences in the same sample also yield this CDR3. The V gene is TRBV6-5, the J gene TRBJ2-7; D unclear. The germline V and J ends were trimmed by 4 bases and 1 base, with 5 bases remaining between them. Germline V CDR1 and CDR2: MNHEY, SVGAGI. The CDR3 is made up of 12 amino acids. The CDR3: CASSSPSYEQYF. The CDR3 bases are TGTGCCAGCAGTTCCCCATCCTACGAGCAGTACTTC.

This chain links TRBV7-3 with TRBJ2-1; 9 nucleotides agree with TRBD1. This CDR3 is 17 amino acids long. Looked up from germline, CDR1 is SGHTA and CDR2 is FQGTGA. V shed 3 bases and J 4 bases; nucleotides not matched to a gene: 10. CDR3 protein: CASSFMSGTGRYNEQFF. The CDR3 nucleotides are TGTGCCAGCAGCTTCATGTCCGGGACAGGGAGATACAATGAGCAGTTCTTC. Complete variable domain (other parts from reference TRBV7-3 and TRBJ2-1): GAGVSQTPSNKVTEKGKYVELRCDPISGHTALYWYRQSLGQGPEFLIYFQGTGAADDSGLPNDRFFAVRPEGSVSTLKIQRTERGDSAVYLCASSFMSGTGRYNEQFFGPGTRLTVL.

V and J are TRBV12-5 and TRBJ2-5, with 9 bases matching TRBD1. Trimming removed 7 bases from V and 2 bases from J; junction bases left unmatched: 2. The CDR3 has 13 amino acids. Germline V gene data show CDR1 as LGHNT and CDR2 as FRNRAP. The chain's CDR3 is CASADRGQETQYF. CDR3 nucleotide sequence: TGTGCTAGTGCCGACAGGGGGCAAGAGACCCAGTACTTC.

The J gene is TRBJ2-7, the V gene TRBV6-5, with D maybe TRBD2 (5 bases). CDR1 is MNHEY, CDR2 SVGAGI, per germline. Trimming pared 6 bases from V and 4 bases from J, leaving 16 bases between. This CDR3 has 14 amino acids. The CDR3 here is CASSQTGNSYEQYF. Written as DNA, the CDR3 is TGTGCCAGCAGCCAGACGGGGAACTCGTACGAGCAGTACTTC.

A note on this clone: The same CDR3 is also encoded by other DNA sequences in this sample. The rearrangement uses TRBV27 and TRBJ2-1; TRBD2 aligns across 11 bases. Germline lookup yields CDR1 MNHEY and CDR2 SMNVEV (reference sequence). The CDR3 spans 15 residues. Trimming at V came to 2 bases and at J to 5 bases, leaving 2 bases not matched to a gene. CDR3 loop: CASSLGTSGNNEQFF. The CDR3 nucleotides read TGTGCCAGCAGTTTAGGGACTAGCGGAAACAATGAGCAGTTCTTC.

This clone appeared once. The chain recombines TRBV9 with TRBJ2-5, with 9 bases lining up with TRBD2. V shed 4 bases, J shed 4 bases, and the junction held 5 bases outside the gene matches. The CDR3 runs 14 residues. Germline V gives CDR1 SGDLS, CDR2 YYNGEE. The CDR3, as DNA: TGTGCCAGCAGCCCTAGCGGGGTCCCAGAGACCCAGTACTTC. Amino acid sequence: CASSPSGVPETQYF. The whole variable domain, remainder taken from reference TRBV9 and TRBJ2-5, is DSGVTQTPKHLITATGQRVTLRCSPRSGDLSVYWYQQSLDQGLQFLIQYYNGEERAKGNILERFSAQQFPDLHSELNLSSLELGDSALYFCASSPSGVPETQYFGPGTRLLVL.